The next 27 T cell receptor beta chains were all read from a single sample in a study of beta chain features in type 1 diabetes (dated by TCRdb to the late 2010s). The library was obtained by the immunoSEQ multiplex PCR assay. The entire isolated RNA was reverse transcribed using the High Capacity cDNA Reverse Transcription Kit, and thus expressed TCRB transcripts were sequenced. Here the immuneACCESS table is served through TCRdb, limited to in-frame sequences with V and J called. Missing clones are a known gap in these copies; in checked studies unresolved V genes cover under half, and the rest lacks a known reason. The sample records 900,000 or so clones, about 17% of which are singletons. The ten top clones hold around 0.02% of the sample. Sequenced material: naive CD4+ T cells from blood. The sample's cell subset or site label, decoded: true naive CD4+ T cells. These receptors were obtained from a woman between 18 and 29 years old in good health.

This clone was picked up a small number of times. Other DNA sequences in this specimen translate into the identical CDR3. The V call is TRBV7-2, the J call TRBJ1-1; D unclear. The CDR3 is 14 amino acids. Trimming left V 2 bases short and J 0 bases short, with 7 bases between. CDR1 and CDR2 from the germline V gene are SGHTA and FQGNSA. Written as DNA, the CDR3 is TGTGCCAGCAGCTTACTAGGCCTGAACACTGAAGCTTTCTTT. Translating gives CASSLLGLNTEAFF.

Only a few counts were recorded for this clone. V gene TRBV9 combines with J gene TRBJ2-3; D perhaps matches TRBD2 (6 bases). The germline V gene encodes CDR1 SGDLS and CDR2 YYNGEE. V was clipped by 0 bases and J by 1 base, with 21 bases between them. CDR3 size: 19 residues. The DNA of the CDR3 is TGTGCCAGCAGCGTAGTCCCCGGGGGTGGCGGGGAACGCACAGATACGCAGTATTTT. It is translated as CASSVVPGGGGERTDTQYF.

This chain connects TRBV7-2 to TRBJ2-2; no clear D gene. The germline CDR1 and CDR2 sequences are SGHTA and FQGNSA. V was cut by 6 bases and J by 1 base, with 21 bases left in between. This CDR3 is 18 amino acids long. The CDR3 loop reads CASSSQWAAYGNTGELFF. CDR3 nucleotides: TGTGCCAGCAGTTCTCAGTGGGCCGCTTACGGGAACACCGGGGAGCTGTTTTTT.

This sequence joins TRBV29-1 and TRBJ2-5; tentatively, D is TRBD1 (7 bases). This CDR3 comprises 12 residues. Trimming left V 5 bases short and J 5 bases short, with 12 bases between. The germline V gene has CDR1 SQVTM and CDR2 ANQGSEA. In DNA form, the CDR3 reads TGCAGCGTTTTGGAGGGGGCCGAGACCCAGTACTTC. Amino acid sequence: CSVLEGAETQYF.

This clone was seen a handful of times. The CDR3 coding sequence is TGCAGTGCTAGAGGGGTGGAGACCCAGTACTTC. It specifies CSARGVETQYF. The chain recombines TRBV20-1 with TRBJ2-5; D is ambiguous. The CDR3 is 11 residues long. Germline V CDR1 and CDR2: DFQATT, SNEGSKA (reference sequence). V lost 1 base and J 5 bases, leaving 5 bases between the germline ends.

This clone was recorded a few times. At the DNA level, this CDR3 is encoded by other sequences in the same sample as well. This rearrangement joins TRBV7-8 to TRBJ2-1; 7 bases are a match to TRBD1. CDR3 length equals 13 residues. Germline-derived CDR1 and CDR2 are SGHVS and FQNEAQ. Unmatched junction bases numbered 0, after V lost 3 bases and J lost 4 bases. The CDR3, as DNA: TGTGCCAGCAGCTTGGGACAGTACAATGAGCAGTTCTTC. Its protein product is CASSLGQYNEQFF.

This clone was seen more than once but under ten times. The chain carries TRBV7-3 and TRBJ2-3; D possibly corresponds to TRBD1 (5 bases). This CDR3 is 16 amino acids long. Germline values: CDR1 SGHTA, CDR2 FQGTGA. Trimming took off 1 base at V and 4 bases at J, with 15 bases between the two ends. Here the CDR3 DNA reads TGTGCCAGCAGCTTAAGTAGCACAGGTCTTCCAGATACGCAGTATTTT. This encodes CASSLSSTGLPDTQYF.

The genes are TRBV7-3 and TRBJ1-1; D unresolved. CDR3 length: 13 residues. V was cut by 5 bases and J by 2 bases, with 9 bases left in between. CDR1 SGHTA and CDR2 FQGTGA come from the germline V gene. CDR3 nucleotides: TGTGCCAGCAGCGATTCCCAAAACACTGAAGCTTTCTTT. Protein product: CASSDSQNTEAFF.

This clone has more than one count but fewer than ten. The chain uses TRBV28 and TRBJ2-7, with 8 nucleotides matching TRBD2. The CDR3 is made up of 13 amino acids. CDR1 and CDR2 (germline): MDHEN, SYDVKM. Trimming took 5 bases from V and 2 from J; bases not matched to a gene: 2. Here the CDR3 reads CASSTGLAYEQYF. CDR3 DNA: TGTGCCAGCAGTACGGGACTAGCCTACGAGCAGTACTTC.

This sequence joins TRBV7-2 and TRBJ1-4; no definite D call. The CDR3 is 18 residues long. In germline, CDR1 is SGHTA, CDR2 FQGNSA. V lost 1 base and J lost 0, with 15 bases in between. In DNA, the CDR3 is TGTGCCAGCAGCTTAGGGGCCCATTGGGCGGCAACTAATGAAAAACTGTTTTTT. Its protein product is CASSLGAHWAATNEKLFF. The variable domain in full, with the rest retrieved from reference TRBV7-2 and TRBJ1-4, is GAGVSQSPSNKVTEKGKDVELRCDPISGHTALYWYRQSLGQGLEFLIYFQGNSAPDKSGLPSDRFSAERTGGSVSTLTIQRTQQEDSAVYLCASSLGAHWAATNEKLFFGSGTQLSVL.

This clone was seen more than once but under ten times. The genes are TRBV28 and TRBJ2-1, with 11 nucleotides matching TRBD2. The CDR3 consists of 15 residues. The junction had 4 bases not matched to a gene; V was cut back by 6 bases and J by 3 bases. Germline assignment: CDR1 MDHEN and CDR2 SYDVKM. DNA of the CDR3: TGTGCCAGCAGGTTAGCGGGAGGGCTCTACAATGAGCAGTTCTTC. Its protein is CASRLAGGLYNEQFF.

CDR3 sequence: CASSQEGHTNTGELFF. In nucleotides, the CDR3 is TGCGCCAGCAGCCAAGAGGGACACACGAACACCGGGGAGCTGTTTTTT. The chain has TRBV4-3 and TRBJ2-2; possibly TRBD1 for D (6 bases). The germline V gene encodes CDR1 LGHNA and CDR2 YSLEER. This CDR3 contains 16 residues. V was shortened by 0 bases and J by 0 bases, with 8 bases between the two germline ends.

The V call is TRBV6-6, the J call TRBJ1-1; D unresolved. The CDR3 is 11 amino acids. With 7 bases removed from V and 6 bases from J, the gap between germline ends came to 9 bases. Germline lookup yields CDR1 MNHNY and CDR2 SVGAGI (reference sequence). Here the CDR3 reads CASNERAEAFF. The CDR3 nucleotides are TGTGCCAGCAATGAGAGGGCTGAAGCTTTCTTT.

Only a few counts were recorded for this clone. The chain employs TRBV5-4 and TRBJ1-5; D remains ambiguous. V lost 2 bases to trimming and J lost 4 bases, with 10 bases between them. CDR3 size: 14 residues. Germline V gene sequence: CDR1 SGHNT, CDR2 YYREEE (reference sequence). The CDR3 reads CASSLHPGNQPQHF. The CDR3 DNA sequence: TGTGCCAGCAGCTTACACCCTGGTAATCAGCCCCAGCATTTT. Full variable domain (outside the CDR3, taken from reference TRBV5-4 and TRBJ1-5): ETGVTQSPTHLIKTRGQQVTLRCSSQSGHNTVSWYQQALGQGPQFIFQYYREEENGRGNFPPRFSGLQFPNYSSELNVNALELDDSALYLCASSLHPGNQPQHFGDGTRLSIL.

This rearrangement joins TRBV27 to TRBJ2-1; the D gene is possibly TRBD2 (5 bases). The CDR3 has 15 residues. Trimming removed 3 bases at V and 8 bases at J, with 17 bases between. Germline V CDR1 and CDR2: MNHEY, SMNVEV (reference sequence). The CDR3 region is CASSFLGGSWDEQFF. The CDR3 DNA is TGTGCCAGCAGTTTTCTTGGTGGGAGCTGGGATGAGCAGTTCTTC.

This clone was recorded a few times. This chain's CDR3 is CASSLGWRDSNQPQHF. CDR3 nucleotides: TGTGCCAGCAGCTTAGGATGGAGGGATAGCAATCAGCCCCAGCATTTT. The chain couples TRBV11-2 to TRBJ1-5; the D is unclear. The CDR3 totals 16 residues. From germline, CDR1 is SGHAT and CDR2 FQNNGV. Trimming cost V 1 base and J 0 bases, with 10 bases left between them.

This clone was seen only a few times. This chain connects TRBV7-9 to TRBJ2-7; D gene ambiguous. Germline assignment: CDR1 SEHNR and CDR2 FQNEAQ (reference sequence). Trimming removed 1 base at V and 3 bases at J, with 22 bases between. This CDR3 comprises 18 residues. The CDR3 is CASSLDIVARSLDYEQYF. CDR3 DNA: TGTGCCAGCAGCTTAGATATAGTGGCTCGAAGCCTGGACTACGAGCAGTACTTC.

This clone turned up a few times. The chain is built from TRBV28 and TRBJ2-7; 9 bases align to TRBD1. In germline, CDR1 is MDHEN, CDR2 SYDVKM. This CDR3 is built from 14 residues. J lost 9 bases, V lost 6 bases, and 12 bases had no gene match. The CDR3 bases are TGTGCCAGCAGCCCGGCAGGGACAGGGTTGGCGCAGTACTTC. Its translation: CASSPAGTGLAQYF.

The chain is built from TRBV6-1 and TRBJ2-7; D call uncertain. Germline V gene sequence: CDR1 MNHNS, CDR2 SASEGT. CDR3 length equals 14 residues. V was clipped by 8 bases and J by 3 bases, with 17 bases between them. This chain's CDR3 is CASLSGQVGYEQYF. DNA for the CDR3: TGTGCCAGCTTAAGTGGGCAGGTGGGCTACGAGCAGTACTTC.

This clone was detected a few times. This chain uses TRBV28 with TRBJ2-1; D might be TRBD2 (6 bases). The V gene's germline CDR1 is MDHEN and CDR2 SYDVKM. Trimming stripped 4 bases from V and 4 bases from J, with 14 bases between. CDR3 length: 15 residues. The DNA of the CDR3 is TGTGCCAGCAGTTCCCTAGGAGGGATTTACAATGAGCAGTTCTTC. Its translation is CASSSLGGIYNEQFF.

This clone showed up just a few times. This rearrangement joins TRBV4-3 to TRBJ1-2, with D possibly TRBD1 on 5 matching bases. The CDR3 consists of 15 residues. Trimming removed 0 bases at V and 2 bases at J, with 10 bases between. CDR1 is LGHNA, CDR2 YSLEER, per germline. The CDR3 is CASSQDLRGNYGYTF. The DNA of the CDR3 is TGCGCCAGCAGCCAAGATCTGAGGGGCAACTATGGCTACACCTTC.

J is TRBJ2-3 and V is TRBV18; a weak D match, TRBD2 (6 bases). The germline V and J ends were trimmed by 0 bases and 2 bases, with 27 bases remaining between them. Per the germline V gene, CDR1 is KGHSH and CDR2 is LQKENI. The CDR3 consists of 21 residues. The CDR3 coding sequence is TGTGCCAGCTCACCACCACTCTCGGCACACGGGGGACTTCGGGACACAGATACGCAGTATTTT. Encoded protein: CASSPPLSAHGGLRDTDTQYF.

The chain is built from TRBV6-4 and TRBJ1-4; D not certain. Germline CDR1 and CDR2: MRHNA and SNTAGT. Trimming removed 0 bases at V and 2 bases at J, with 13 bases between. The CDR3 consists of 17 residues. The CDR3 reads CASSDSSLGSTNEKLFF. In nucleotides, the CDR3 is TGTGCCAGCAGTGACTCATCTCTCGGTAGCACTAATGAAAAACTGTTTTTT.

CDR3 sequence reads: CASSETVTEQTLAKNIQYF. The CDR3 DNA follows: TGTGCCAGCAGCGAGACAGTGACAGAACAAACTCTAGCCAAAAACATTCAGTACTTC. The chain couples TRBV11-2 to TRBJ2-4; a possible D gene is TRBD1 (5 bases). V was cut by 5 bases and J by 0 bases, with 23 bases left in between. The CDR3 has 19 amino acids. From germline, CDR1 is SGHAT and CDR2 FQNNGV. The full variable domain, with the rest looked up from reference TRBV11-2 and TRBJ2-4, is EAGVAQSPRYKIIEKRQSVAFWCNPISGHATLYWYQQILGQGPKLLIQFQNNGVVDDSQLPKDRFSAERLKGVDSTLKIQPAKLEDSAVYLCASSETVTEQTLAKNIQYFGAGTRLSVL.

The chain recombines TRBV7-9 with TRBJ1-5; weak D call: TRBD1 (5 bases). Germline V CDR1 and CDR2: SEHNR, FQNEAQ (reference sequence). V was pared by 4 bases and J by 7 bases, with 11 bases between. This CDR3 is 13 amino acids long. The CDR3 region is CASSSGTWQPQHF. In nucleotides, the CDR3 is TGTGCCAGCAGCTCCGGGACTTGGCAGCCCCAGCATTTT.

This chain links TRBV20-1 with TRBJ2-7; D unclear. Looked up from germline, CDR1 is DFQATT and CDR2 is SNEGSKA (reference sequence). The V end was cut by 6 bases, the J end by 5 bases, with 11 bases between. CDR3 length: 11 amino acids. The CDR3 sequence is CSAKDRNEQYF. CDR3 nucleotide sequence: TGCAGTGCAAAGGACCGCAACGAGCAGTACTTC.

This chain connects TRBV11-3 to TRBJ2-1, with TRBD1 as a possible D gene (6 bases). CDR1 and CDR2 (germline): SGHNT, YENEEA. The ends were cut back, 6 bases at V and 10 bases at J, with 25 bases in the middle. CDR3 length: 16 amino acids. The DNA for the CDR3 is TGTGCCAGCAGTTTAAGCCTGGGGGCAGGGGTAGAGGAGCAGTTCTTC. It translates to CASSLSLGAGVEEQFF. Drawing the rest from reference TRBV11-3 and TRBJ2-1, the complete variable domain is EAGVVQSPRYKIIEKKQPVAFWCNPISGHNTLYWYLQNLGQGPELLIRYENEEAVDDSQLPKDRFSAERLKGVDSTLKIQPAELGDSAVYLCASSLSLGAGVEEQFFGPGTRLTVL.